Presented here are 30 T cell receptor beta chains from one specimen sequenced in a study of T cells in Graves' hyperthyroidism and ophthalmopathy. Regions amplified from RNA transcripts were the TCR beta CDR3 regions. First-round RT-PCR with HTBI primers amplified the TCR CDR3 region. Via MiXCR, TCRdb re-called the multiplex PCR reads, giving one row per CDR3 protein. The table includes approximately 690,000 distinct CDR3 sequences, around 13% detected once. Sequenced: blood. Receptors originate from a woman in her forties or fifties with Graves' ophthalmopathy.

This clonotype was counted many times. The J gene is TRBJ2-1, the V gene TRBV29-1, with D hard to call. Germline V CDR1 and CDR2: SQVTM, ANQGSEA. The CDR3 runs to 15 residues. Trimming stripped 5 bases from V and 4 bases from J, with 18 bases between. Here the CDR3 reads CSVYMARPPYNEQFF. The CDR3 coding sequence is TGCAGCGTTTACATGGCCCGTCCCCCTTACAATGAGCAGTTCTTC.

In this sample, this clonotype turned up many times. The rearrangement joins TRBV27 to TRBJ2-5, with D hard to call. V lost 6 bases to trimming and J lost 0 bases, with 11 bases between them. CDR3 size: 14 residues. In germline, CDR1 is MNHEY, CDR2 SMNVEV (reference sequence). CDR3 loop: CASSRRADQETQYF. In nucleotides, the CDR3 is TGTGCCAGCAGCCGACGGGCAGACCAAGAGACCCAGTACTTC.

V is TRBV5-4 and J is TRBJ2-3; D uncertain. This CDR3 region has 13 residues. CDR1 is SGHNT and CDR2 is YYREEE in the germline V gene (reference sequence). V gave up 0 bases and J gave up 5 bases, with 7 bases separating them. CDR3 sequence: CASSLGIEDTQYF. The CDR3 region has the DNA TGTGCCAGCAGCTTGGGTATCGAAGATACGCAGTATTTT.

Many counts were recorded for this clonotype. V and J are TRBV28 and TRBJ1-5; 8 nucleotides match TRBD1. Losses at the gene ends were 2 bases for V and 3 bases for J; bases not matched to a gene: 3. The CDR3 extends over 15 amino acids. Germline CDR1 MDHEN, CDR2 SYDVKM. CDR3 bases: TGTGCCAGCAGTTTAAGGGACAGGTTCAATCAGCCCCAGCATTTT. Protein: CASSLRDRFNQPQHF.

This clonotype was observed many times. The V gene is TRBV24-1, the J gene TRBJ2-7, with TRBD1 matching over 7 bases. The ends lost 2 bases at V and 2 bases at J; junction bases unmatched: 11. There are 17 residues in the CDR3. Germline V gene data show CDR1 as KGHDR and CDR2 as SFDVKD. CDR3 in amino acids: CATSDSSDRESPYEQYF. As DNA, the CDR3 is TGTGCCACCAGTGATTCCTCAGACAGGGAATCTCCCTACGAGCAGTACTTC.

This clonotype was observed at least ten times. This chain joins TRBV12-3 or TRBV12-4 and TRBJ2-7; 11 nucleotides align to TRBD1. Trimming took 6 bases from V and 5 from J; bases not matched to a gene: 6. The CDR3 has 14 amino acids. CDR3: CASSYPDRGHEQYF. The CDR3 DNA follows: TGTGCCAGCAGCTACCCGGACAGGGGGCACGAGCAGTACTTC.

The table lists this clonotype with a few counts. The chain uses TRBV12-3 or TRBV12-4 and TRBJ2-7; 8 positions agree with TRBD2. The CDR3 is 14 amino acids. After removal of 6 bases from V and 0 bases from J, the junction contained 4 bases not matched to a gene. The CDR3 DNA follows: TGTGCCAGCAGCAATAGCGGGGACTCCTACGAGCAGTACTTC. Translation: CASSNSGDSYEQYF.

Ten or more counts support this clonotype. V usage is TRBV30 and J usage is TRBJ2-2; maybe TRBD1 (5 bases). The CDR3 runs to 14 residues. The ends were cut back, 2 bases at V and 0 bases at J, with 7 bases in the middle. Germline CDR1 and CDR2: GTSNPN and SVGIG (reference sequence). The CDR3 protein is CAWSTGSNTGELFF. The CDR3 DNA is TGTGCCTGGAGTACAGGTTCGAACACCGGGGAGCTGTTTTTT.

The chain carries TRBV28 and TRBJ2-7; tentative D call: TRBD1 (5 bases). The ends were cut back, 2 bases at V and 6 bases at J, with 11 bases in the middle. CDR3 length: 13 amino acids. The germline V gene has CDR1 MDHEN and CDR2 SYDVKM. The CDR3 sequence is CASSLIRASEQYF. The CDR3 DNA reads TGTGCCAGCAGTTTAATCAGGGCTTCCGAGCAGTACTTC. The full variable domain, with the rest looked up from reference TRBV28 and TRBJ2-7, is DVKVTQSSRYLVKRTGEKVFLECVQDMDHENMFWYRQDPGLGLRLIYFSYDVKMKEKGDIPEGYSVSREKKERFSLILESASTNQTSMYLCASSLIRASEQYFGPGTRLTVT.

This clonotype has ten or more counts. The gene calls are TRBV18 and TRBJ1-4; D is unresolved. The CDR3 loop spans 15 amino acids. The V end lost 3 bases, the J end lost 5 bases, and 13 bases lay between the germline ends. Germline CDR1 and CDR2: KGHSH and LQKENI. This CDR3 is CASSPTRNGNEKLFF. In nucleotides, the CDR3 is TGTGCCAGCTCACCTACCAGGAATGGGAATGAAAAACTGTTTTTT.

CDR3 region: CASSIGDRYRYNEQFF. DNA of the CDR3: TGTGCCAGTAGTATAGGGGACAGGTACCGCTACAATGAGCAGTTCTTC. The chain has TRBV19 and TRBJ2-1; 8 nucleotides agree with TRBD1. The V segment lost 1 base and the J segment 3 bases; nucleotides outside the gene matches: 5. The CDR3 runs to 16 residues. Germline V gene data show CDR1 as LNHDA and CDR2 as SQIVND (reference sequence).

For this clonotype: A read error may be the cause here, since a much bigger clone is one base away. The chain uses TRBV12-3 or TRBV12-4 and TRBJ2-2; a possible D gene is TRBD2 (6 bases). The CDR3 totals 15 residues. Here the CDR3 DNA reads TGTGCCAGCAGTTTAGTAGACCCGAACACCGGGGGGCTGTTTTTT. This translates into CASSLVDPNTGGLFF.

This clonotype was detected a few times. The chain joins TRBV12-3 or TRBV12-4 to TRBJ2-5; 10 positions agree with TRBD2. After removal of 5 bases from V and 4 bases from J, the junction contained 16 bases not matched to a gene. The CDR3 contains 18 residues. CDR3: CASSPPLSGRALTETQYF. The CDR3 bases are TGTGCCAGCAGTCCCCCCCTAAGCGGGAGGGCCTTAACAGAGACCCAGTACTTC.

This clonotype was detected many times. The chain combines TRBV10-3 with TRBJ2-3; tentatively, D is TRBD2 (6 bases). Germline V lookup: CDR1 ENHRY, CDR2 SYGVKD. Trimming shortened V by 6 bases and J by 1 base, and 11 bases separated the two germline ends. The length of the CDR3 is 14 residues. CDR3 nucleotide sequence: TGTGCCATCAGCAGCGGAGGGCGCACAGATACGCAGTATTTT. It translates to CAISSGGRTDTQYF.

CDR3 in amino acids: CASSRDNAEAFF. In DNA, the CDR3 is TGTGCCAGCAGCCGGGACAACGCTGAAGCTTTCTTT. The chain uses TRBV5-5 and TRBJ1-1, with D possibly being TRBD1 (6 bases). The V end was cut by 4 bases, the J end by 6 bases, with 10 bases between. CDR1 and CDR2 from the germline V gene are SGHKS and YYEKEE (reference sequence). The CDR3 consists of 12 residues.

V usage is TRBV5-1 and J usage is TRBJ1-1, with D hard to call. The germline gives CDR1 SGHRS, CDR2 YFSETQ. The V and J ends lost 2 bases and 1 base respectively, with 9 bases between them. The CDR3 extends over 14 amino acids. The CDR3 nucleotides read TGCGCCAGCAGCTTTCTACACAAGAACACTGAAGCTTTCTTT. This encodes CASSFLHKNTEAFF. Based on the CDR3 plus reference TRBV5-1 and TRBJ1-1, the full variable domain is KAGVTQTPRYLIKTRGQQVTLSCSPISGHRSVSWYQQTPGQGLQFLFEYFSETQRNKGNFPGRFSGRQFSNSRSEMNVSTLELGDSALYLCASSFLHKNTEAFFGQGTRLTVV.

This clonotype appeared many times. The chain carries TRBV20-1 and TRBJ2-5; no clear D gene. V lost 6 bases, J lost 5 bases, and 7 bases lay in between. CDR1 and CDR2 from the germline V gene are DFQATT and SNEGSKA (reference sequence). The CDR3 runs 10 residues. CDR3 region: CSARGETQYF. CDR3 bases: TGCAGTGCCCGCGGTGAGACCCAGTACTTC.

This clonotype has just a few counts. J is TRBJ1-5 and V is TRBV6-1, with no clear D. Germline assignment: CDR1 MNHNS and CDR2 SASEGT. The ends were cut back, 6 bases at V and 0 bases at J, with 18 bases in the middle. CDR3 size: 17 residues. CDR3 DNA: TGTGCCAGCAGCACTACCACCGGGATTTATAGCAATCAGCCCCAGCATTTT. Amino acid sequence: CASSTTTGIYSNQPQHF.

This clonotype was seen at least ten times. J is TRBJ2-3 and V is TRBV2; the D gene is possibly TRBD1 (8 bases). Trimming removed 8 bases from V and 7 bases from J, with 22 bases in between. From germline, CDR1 is SNHLY and CDR2 FYNNEI. This CDR3 comprises 15 residues. The CDR3 DNA reads TGTGCCAGCGTGGGAGGGACAGGTGGTACAAATACGCAGTATTTT. The encoded protein is CASVGGTGGTNTQYF. Full variable domain (rest looked up from reference TRBV2 and TRBJ2-3): EPEVTQTPSHQVTQMGQEVILRCVPISNHLYFYWYRQILGQKVEFLVSFYNNEISEKSEIFDDQFSVERPDGSNFTLKIRSTKLEDSAMYFCASVGGTGGTNTQYFGPGTRLTVL.

The chain couples TRBV28 to TRBJ2-3; TRBD2 matches 15 bases. CDR3 length: 16 amino acids. J gave up 5 bases and V 6 bases, and 6 bases lay outside the gene matches. Germline CDR1 reads MDHEN; CDR2 reads SYDVKM. CDR3 sequence reads: CASRPPGLAGGDTQYF. CDR3 bases: TGTGCCAGCAGACCTCCGGGACTAGCGGGAGGAGATACGCAGTATTTT.

This clonotype was found once. V gene TRBV29-1 combines with J gene TRBJ1-1; D is undetermined. The ends were cut back, 2 bases at V and 2 bases at J, with 12 bases in the middle. Looked up from germline, CDR1 is SQVTM and CDR2 is ANQGSEA. The CDR3 has 14 residues. The chain's CDR3 is CSVEMSQYNTEAFF. The DNA of the CDR3 is TGCAGCGTTGAAATGAGTCAGTATAACACTGAAGCTTTCTTT.

V and J are TRBV20-1 and TRBJ2-7; unclear D gene. Trimming took off 1 base at V and 3 bases at J, with 13 bases between the two ends. Germline-derived CDR1 and CDR2 are DFQATT and SNEGSKA (reference sequence). The CDR3 runs 14 residues. DNA for the CDR3: TGCAGTGCTAGAGGCCCCCGGCAAGGCTACGAGCAGTACTTC. It specifies CSARGPRQGYEQYF.

This clonotype was observed a handful of times. CDR3 DNA sequence: TGTGCCATCAGTGAGGGGACTAGCGTCACCGGGGAGCTGTTTTTT. Translated, it gives CAISEGTSVTGELFF. V and J are TRBV10-3 and TRBJ2-2; 10 nucleotides line up with TRBD2. From germline, CDR1 is ENHRY and CDR2 SYGVKD. Trimming took 2 bases from V and 4 from J; bases not matched to a gene: 1. The CDR3 contains 15 residues.

This clonotype was seen repeatedly, ten times or more. J is TRBJ1-1 and V is TRBV28; D may be TRBD1 (6 bases). Germline assignment: CDR1 MDHEN and CDR2 SYDVKM. This CDR3 has 13 amino acids. Trimming took 6 bases from V and 1 from J, leaving 9 bases between them. The CDR3 is CASREDRNTEAFF. DNA of the CDR3: TGTGCCAGCAGGGAGGACAGGAACACTGAAGCTTTCTTT. Together with reference TRBV28 and TRBJ1-1, the CDR3 gives the full variable domain: DVKVTQSSRYLVKRTGEKVFLECVQDMDHENMFWYRQDPGLGLRLIYFSYDVKMKEKGDIPEGYSVSREKKERFSLILESASTNQTSMYLCASREDRNTEAFFGQGTRLTVV.

This clonotype was counted many times. The chain combines TRBV28 with TRBJ2-3; no clear D. CDR3 length: 13 residues. Trimming took off 6 bases at V and 1 base at J, with 8 bases between the two ends. The germline gives CDR1 MDHEN, CDR2 SYDVKM. CDR3 DNA sequence: TGTGCCAGCAGCTTAGGAGGCACAGATACGCAGTATTTT. Amino acid sequence: CASSLGGTDTQYF.

A few counts support this clonotype. The chain carries TRBV20-1 and TRBJ2-3; unclear D gene. CDR3 length: 11 amino acids. From germline, CDR1 is DFQATT and CDR2 SNEGSKA (reference sequence). Trimming removed 4 bases from V and 4 bases from J, with 6 bases in between. The CDR3 protein is CSAKFPDTQYF. In nucleotides, the CDR3 is TGCAGTGCTAAGTTTCCAGATACGCAGTATTTT.

The table lists this clonotype with many counts. The CDR3 is CASSPPGFGGEQYF. In nucleotides, the CDR3 is TGTGCCAGCAGTCCACCGGGATTTGGAGGCGAGCAGTACTTC. This sequence joins TRBV27 and TRBJ2-7; D might be TRBD2 (5 bases). In germline, CDR1 is MNHEY, CDR2 SMNVEV (reference sequence). V lost 5 bases to trimming and J lost 6 bases, with 17 bases between them. The CDR3 has 14 residues.

The chain links TRBV29-1 to TRBJ2-2; D unclear. CDR1 and CDR2 (germline): SQVTM, ANQGSEA. There are 11 residues in the CDR3. The V gene lost 6 bases and the J gene lost 1 base, with 3 bases spanning the gap. This CDR3 is CSVKNTGELFF. The DNA of the CDR3 is TGCAGCGTAAAGAACACCGGGGAGCTGTTTTTT.

This clonotype was picked up many times. CDR3 bases: TGTGCCAGCAGCGGAGACAGGGCATTCGCAGATACGCAGTATTTT. Translation gives CASSGDRAFADTQYF. This chain uses TRBV9 with TRBJ2-3; TRBD1 aligns across 7 bases. V shed 3 bases and J 4 bases; nucleotides not matched to a gene: 8. Germline values: CDR1 SGDLS, CDR2 YYNGEE. CDR3 length equals 15 residues.

The chain uses TRBV4-3 and TRBJ2-7; 7 bases map to TRBD1. The CDR3 totals 21 residues. V was clipped by 0 bases and J by 3 bases; unmatched bases: 23. Germline V gene data show CDR1 as LGHNA and CDR2 as YSLEER. The CDR3 spells CASSQEVLVVQQPGQIYEQYF. The CDR3 DNA follows: TGCGCCAGCAGCCAAGAGGTGTTGGTAGTTCAGCAACCGGGACAGATCTACGAGCAGTACTTC.